What follows are 21 T cell receptor beta chains derived from one specimen sequenced in a study of cytomegalovirus exposure and HLA in healthy donors. The study ran its PCR with 60 Vbeta and 13 Jbeta primers. Repertoires were generated with immunoSEQ multiplex PCR, while TCRdb's copy carries only in-frame clones and drops some. The sample contains 150,000 to 200,000 clones, roughly 80% of which appear only once. The sample comprised PBMCs. The receptors were gathered from a young man in good health and CMV-seronegative.

This chain uses TRBV5-1 with TRBJ2-3; D perhaps matches TRBD2 (6 bases). V lost 4 bases and J 2 bases, leaving 20 bases between the germline ends. Germline V lookup: CDR1 SGHRS, CDR2 YFSETQ. The CDR3 has 17 residues. CDR3 protein: CASSPGRLAETTDTQYF. CDR3 bases: TGCGCCAGCAGCCCTGGCAGGTTAGCGGAGACCACAGATACGCAGTATTTT.

V is TRBV6-6 and J is TRBJ1-1; TRBD1 matches 7 bases. CDR1 and CDR2 (germline): MNHNY, SVGAGI (reference sequence). This CDR3 region has 16 residues. The ends lost 6 bases at V and 1 base at J; junction bases unmatched: 11. CDR3 in DNA: TGTGCCAGCAGCGGCCACGCAACAGGGGCGAACACTGAAGCTTTCTTT. Translating it yields CASSGHATGANTEAFF.

CDR3 sequence: CASSSEQGRDSPLHF. CDR3 DNA sequence: TGTGCCAGCAGTTCAGAACAGGGGCGAGATTCACCCCTCCACTTT. V and J are TRBV28 and TRBJ1-6; 7 positions match TRBD1. From germline, CDR1 is MDHEN and CDR2 SYDVKM. The junction had 8 bases not matched to a gene; V was cut back by 4 bases and J by 8 bases. The CDR3 has 15 residues.

In DNA, the CDR3 is TGTGCCAGCAGCCCGAGACTAGCGGGAGACTACGAGCAGTACTTC. Translated: CASSPRLAGDYEQYF. The chain has TRBV13 and TRBJ2-7; 12 bases align to TRBD2. The CDR3 loop spans 15 amino acids. Per the germline V gene, CDR1 is PRHDT and CDR2 is FYEKMQ (reference sequence). Trimming cost V 5 bases and J 3 bases; bases outside gene matches: 5.

This clone has at least ten counts. The chain recombines TRBV4-3 with TRBJ2-7; the match to TRBD1 covers 8 bases. Per germline, CDR1 LGHNA and CDR2 YSLEER. This CDR3 has 16 amino acids. The V gene end was trimmed by 3 bases and the J gene end by 1 base; junction bases not matched to a gene: 8. In DNA form, the CDR3 reads TGCGCCAGCAGCCACTCCGCGACAGGGGAGTCCTACGAGCAGTACTTC. Translating gives CASSHSATGESYEQYF.

This sequence joins TRBV6-1 and TRBJ1-3; 8 bases map to TRBD1. After removal of 2 bases from V and 0 bases from J, the junction contained 6 bases not matched to a gene. CDR3 length: 17 residues. Looked up from germline, CDR1 is MNHNS and CDR2 is SASEGT. CDR3 loop: CASSEQGARYSGNTIYF. The CDR3 DNA sequence: TGTGCCAGCAGTGAACAGGGGGCGCGATACTCTGGAAACACCATATATTTT.

The V and J genes are TRBV28 and TRBJ1-5; 7 bases are shared with TRBD1. The germline V gene encodes CDR1 MDHEN and CDR2 SYDVKM. The CDR3 contains 16 residues. Unmatched junction bases numbered 9, after V lost 1 base and J lost 6 bases. CDR3 amino acids: CASSLSRTGRPQPQHF. The CDR3, as DNA: TGTGCCAGCAGTTTATCCCGGACAGGCCGGCCTCAGCCCCAGCATTTT.

The V call is TRBV7-2, the J call TRBJ1-2; 9 bases line up with TRBD1. V lost 3 bases to trimming and J lost 5 bases; unmatched junction nucleotides: 7. CDR3 length equals 15 residues. The V gene's germline CDR1 is SGHTA and CDR2 FQGNSA. The CDR3 loop reads CASSLGQGGLYGYTF. The CDR3, as DNA: TGTGCCAGCAGCTTGGGACAGGGTGGCTTATATGGCTACACCTTC.

The V gene is TRBV6-5, the J gene TRBJ1-4; weak D call: TRBD1 (6 bases). Germline-derived CDR1 and CDR2 are MNHEY and SVGAGI. Trimming left V 6 bases short and J 6 bases short, with 17 bases between. The CDR3 extends over 15 amino acids. CDR3 region: CASSRSGGLDEKLFF. The CDR3 region has the DNA TGTGCCAGCAGCCGATCCGGGGGGCTGGATGAAAAACTGTTTTTT.

For the CDR3, the DNA is TGTGCCAGCAGTTTATCGGCAGGGCTGGTCGAGCAGTACTTC. Amino acid sequence: CASSLSAGLVEQYF. The gene calls are TRBV28 and TRBJ2-7, with D maybe TRBD1 (5 bases). Germline V lookup: CDR1 MDHEN, CDR2 SYDVKM. The CDR3 is 14 residues long. Trimming took 1 base from V and 6 from J, leaving 13 bases between them.

This chain joins TRBV27 and TRBJ2-1, with 11 bases matching TRBD2. Germline trimming cut 8 bases from V and 6 bases from J; bases unmatched to any gene: 15. Germline CDR1 reads MNHEY; CDR2 reads SMNVEV (reference sequence). The length of the CDR3 is 17 residues. Written as DNA, the CDR3 is TGTGCCAGCGACCCCACTAGCGGGAGTGTATTGGGCAATGAGCAGTTCTTC. As protein: CASDPTSGSVLGNEQFF.

The gene calls are TRBV6-5 and TRBJ1-6, with TRBD1 matching over 8 bases. The V segment lost 0 bases and the J segment 5 bases; nucleotides outside the gene matches: 0. The germline CDR1 and CDR2 sequences are MNHEY and SVGAGI. The CDR3 sequence is 15 residues long. CDR3 sequence reads: CASSYSGQDNSPLHF. The CDR3 bases are TGTGCCAGCAGTTACTCGGGACAGGATAATTCACCCCTCCACTTT.

This clone has only a few counts. This chain joins TRBV7-6 and TRBJ2-1, with TRBD2 identical over 7 bases. The germline V gene has CDR1 SGHVS and CDR2 FNYEAQ. CDR3 size: 18 residues. V shed 1 base and J 6 bases; nucleotides not matched to a gene: 15. CDR3 in DNA: TGTGCCAGCAGCTTAGGAGGGGCGGGAGAGGTGTTTGGCAATGAGCAGTTCTTC. This codes for CASSLGGAGEVFGNEQFF.

The V gene is TRBV27, the J gene TRBJ1-1; D gene unclear. The V gene's germline CDR1 is MNHEY and CDR2 SMNVEV (reference sequence). The V end was cut by 6 bases, the J end by 5 bases, with 13 bases between. This CDR3 region has 13 residues. The DNA of the CDR3 is TGTGCCAGCAGAGCGGCTGCGAGTACTGAAGCTTTCTTT. This translates into CASRAAASTEAFF.

Comments on this clone: This sample also contains other DNA sequences that code for the same CDR3. This rearrangement joins TRBV6-5 to TRBJ1-2; the D is unclear. The CDR3 runs to 12 residues. Germline CDR1 MNHEY, CDR2 SVGAGI. Trimming removed 2 bases from V and 5 bases from J, with 6 bases in between. DNA for the CDR3: TGTGCCAGCAGTTACGGCGGGTATGGCTACACCTTC. Encoded protein: CASSYGGYGYTF.

The chain couples TRBV19 to TRBJ1-5, with D unclear. Germline V CDR1 and CDR2: LNHDA, SQIVND (reference sequence). The germline V and J ends were trimmed by 3 bases and 1 base, with 10 bases remaining between them. The CDR3 sequence is 15 residues long. CDR3 DNA sequence: TGTGCCAGTAGTATGGCGGGGAGCAGCAATCAGCCCCAGCATTTT. As protein: CASSMAGSSNQPQHF.

This clone has more than one count but fewer than ten. The chain combines TRBV4-3 with TRBJ2-1; D not certain. There are 15 residues in the CDR3. Germline V lookup: CDR1 LGHNA, CDR2 YSLEER. Trimming shortened V by 0 bases and J by 0 bases, and 6 bases separated the two germline ends. The CDR3 spells CASSQDVSSYNEQFF. The CDR3 region has the DNA TGCGCCAGCAGCCAAGACGTGAGCTCCTACAATGAGCAGTTCTTC.

V gene TRBV9 combines with J gene TRBJ1-2; TRBD1 matches at 8 bases. Germline V CDR1 and CDR2: SGDLS, YYNGEE. This CDR3 has 14 amino acids. Germline trimming cut 4 bases from V and 7 bases from J; bases unmatched to any gene: 9. The CDR3 loop reads CASSPSGGKGGYTF. CDR3 DNA sequence: TGTGCCAGCAGCCCTTCAGGGGGCAAGGGTGGCTACACCTTC.

The genes are TRBV7-9 and TRBJ2-1; possible D gene TRBD1, 6 bases. Deletions cut 5 bases from V and 3 bases from J, with 8 bases between. There are 13 residues in the CDR3. Germline V CDR1 and CDR2: SEHNR, FQNEAQ (reference sequence). The CDR3 coding sequence is TGTGCCAGCAGCCCCAGGGGCTACAATGAGCAGTTCTTC. Encoded protein: CASSPRGYNEQFF.

The J gene is TRBJ1-2, the V gene TRBV28; TRBD1 matches at 11 bases. The CDR3 has 12 amino acids. Germline V gene sequence: CDR1 MDHEN, CDR2 SYDVKM. After removal of 7 bases from V and 12 bases from J, the junction contained 7 bases not matched to a gene. CDR3 amino acids: CASTLGTGGNTF. CDR3 in DNA: TGTGCCAGCACTTTGGGGACAGGGGGAAACACCTTC.

V usage is TRBV10-3 and J usage is TRBJ2-5; TRBD2 matches at 10 bases. Germline V gene sequence: CDR1 ENHRY, CDR2 SYGVKD. Trimming removed 6 bases from V and 2 bases from J; junction bases left unmatched: 6. CDR3 length equals 15 residues. For the CDR3, the DNA is TGTGCCATCAGAGAGCGGGAGGGCCCTCAAGAGACCCAGTACTTC. This translates into CAIREREGPQETQYF.